This TCR beta chain is drawn from a study of cytomegalovirus exposure and HLA in healthy donors. Turning to the study itself: An early release of data contained tens of millions of unique TCRs, which came from HLA-typed donors.

J gave up 5 bases and V 2 bases, and 11 bases lay outside the gene matches. The CDR3 spans 16 residues. Per the germline V gene, CDR1 is SQVTM and CDR2 is ANQGSEA. PCR amplification relied on 60 Vbeta primers (plus 13 Jbeta primers). Measured with immunoSEQ multiplex PCR; TCRdb has only the in-frame clones, and not every one. The data contain 95,000 to 100,000 clones, around 74% of them singletons. The chain carries TRBV29-1 and TRBJ2-5; 10 bases fit TRBD1. The sequenced sample was PBMCs. This TCR derives from a middle-aged woman in good health and CMV-seronegative. For the CDR3, the DNA is TGCAGCGTTGAACCCCGAAGACAGGGGGCCTACGAGACCCAGTACTTC. Translating gives CSVEPRRQGAYETQYF.